This T cell receptor beta chain emerged from a study of T cells in Graves' hyperthyroidism and ophthalmopathy. The source material, RNA transcripts, was used to amplify TCR beta CDR3 regions. Primed by the HTBI set, a first-round RT-PCR was run on the TCR CDR3. TCRdb reprocessed the multiplex PCR reads with MiXCR, giving one entry per CDR3 protein. Seen here are about 640,000 distinct CDR3 sequences, 20% to 25% observed once, and the top ten hold around a third. Together with thyroid ultrasound, orbital computed tomography, serum thyroxine and TRAb, clinical symptoms were used for diagnoses. This clonotype was detected ten times or more. The antigen is undetermined. Regarding the study as a whole: Model output signaled ophthalmopathy a median approximately six months ahead of onset.

Trimming removed 6 bases at V and 1 base at J, with 19 bases between. Per germline, CDR1 DFQATT and CDR2 SNEGSKA (reference sequence). There are 16 residues in the CDR3. Sequenced material: blood. V and J are TRBV20-1 and TRBJ1-5; possible D gene TRBD1, 5 bases. This receptor was identified in a man aged 25-45 years with Graves' ophthalmopathy. CDR3: CSAPRRGGGSNQPQHF. The CDR3 DNA follows: TGCAGTGCCCCGAGGCGGGGGGGAGGGAGCAATCAGCCCCAGCATTTT.